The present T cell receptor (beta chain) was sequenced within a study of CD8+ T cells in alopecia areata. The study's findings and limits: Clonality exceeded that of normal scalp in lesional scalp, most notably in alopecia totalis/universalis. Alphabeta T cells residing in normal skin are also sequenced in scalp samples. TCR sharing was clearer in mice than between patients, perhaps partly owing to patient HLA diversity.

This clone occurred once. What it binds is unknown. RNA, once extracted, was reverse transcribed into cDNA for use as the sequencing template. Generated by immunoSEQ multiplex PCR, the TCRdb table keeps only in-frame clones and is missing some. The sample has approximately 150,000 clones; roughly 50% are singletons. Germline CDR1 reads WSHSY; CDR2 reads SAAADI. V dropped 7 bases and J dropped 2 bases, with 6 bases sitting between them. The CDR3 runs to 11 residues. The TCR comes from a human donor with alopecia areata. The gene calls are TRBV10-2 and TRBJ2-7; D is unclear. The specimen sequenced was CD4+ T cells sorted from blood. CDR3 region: CASINAYEQYF. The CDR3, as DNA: TGCGCCAGCATCAACGCCTACGAGCAGTACTTC.